This T cell receptor beta chain came from a study of CD8+ T cells in alopecia areata. As concerns this clone: Antigen: not known.

Treatment in this sample: oral pan-JAK inhibitor, 5-10 mg twice daily. Study findings and constraints: Researchers report lesional scalp, most notably alopecia totalis/universalis, outstripped normal scalp in clonality. Whether baseline CD8+ expansion is linked to response remains uncertain, given a single nonresponder.

CDR1 and CDR2 (germline): SQVTM, ANQGSEA. The CDR3 totals 15 residues. V was pared by 5 bases and J by 1 base, with 17 bases between. RNA extraction and reverse transcription yielded cDNA as sequencing template. TCRdb's copy holds only in-frame clones and misses some; the assay was immunoSEQ multiplex PCR. Among 200,000 to 250,000 clones listed, about 50% were seen once. The chain carries TRBV29-1 and TRBJ1-1; D is uncertain. The TCR sequence derives from a human donor with alopecia areata. The sample in question was CD4+ T cells sorted from blood, obtained at week 4, from a patient treated with tofacitinib. CDR3 sequence reads: CSVCLWAASNTEAFF. The DNA for the CDR3 is TGCAGCGTTTGTCTCTGGGCAGCATCGAACACTGAAGCTTTCTTT.